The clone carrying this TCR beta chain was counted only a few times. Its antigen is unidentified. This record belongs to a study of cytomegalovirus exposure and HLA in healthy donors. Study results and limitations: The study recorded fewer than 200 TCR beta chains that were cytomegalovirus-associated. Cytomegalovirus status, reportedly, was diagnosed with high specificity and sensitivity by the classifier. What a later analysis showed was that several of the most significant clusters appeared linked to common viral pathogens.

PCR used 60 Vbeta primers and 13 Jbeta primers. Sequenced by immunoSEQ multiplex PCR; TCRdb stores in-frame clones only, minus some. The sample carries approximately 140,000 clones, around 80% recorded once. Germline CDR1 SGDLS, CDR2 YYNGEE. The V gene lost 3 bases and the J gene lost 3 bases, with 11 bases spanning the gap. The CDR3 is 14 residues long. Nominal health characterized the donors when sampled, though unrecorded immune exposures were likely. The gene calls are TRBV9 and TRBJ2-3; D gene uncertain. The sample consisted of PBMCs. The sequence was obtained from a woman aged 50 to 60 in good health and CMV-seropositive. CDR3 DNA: TGTGCCAGCAGCGCCGTGGGCTTGACAGATACGCAGTATTTT. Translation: CASSAVGLTDTQYF.